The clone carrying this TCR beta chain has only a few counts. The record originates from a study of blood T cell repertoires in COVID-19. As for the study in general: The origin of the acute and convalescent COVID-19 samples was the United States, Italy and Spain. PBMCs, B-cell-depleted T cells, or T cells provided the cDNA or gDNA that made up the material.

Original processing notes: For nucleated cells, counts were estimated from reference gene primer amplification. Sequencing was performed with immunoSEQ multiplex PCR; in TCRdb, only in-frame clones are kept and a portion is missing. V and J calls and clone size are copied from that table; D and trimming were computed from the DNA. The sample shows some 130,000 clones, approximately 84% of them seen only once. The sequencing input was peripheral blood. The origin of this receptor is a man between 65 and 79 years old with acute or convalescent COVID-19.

CDR3 coding DNA: TGTGCCACCAGTGATCTCCGTGCGGGACAGGGGGCCTTTTCCTACAATGAGCAGTTCTTC. Protein sequence: CATSDLRAGQGAFSYNEQFF. This chain links TRBV24-1 with TRBJ2-1, with TRBD1 identical over 12 bases. The V segment lost 3 bases and the J segment 1 base; nucleotides outside the gene matches: 12. There are 20 residues in the CDR3. CDR1 and CDR2 (germline): KGHDR, SFDVKD.